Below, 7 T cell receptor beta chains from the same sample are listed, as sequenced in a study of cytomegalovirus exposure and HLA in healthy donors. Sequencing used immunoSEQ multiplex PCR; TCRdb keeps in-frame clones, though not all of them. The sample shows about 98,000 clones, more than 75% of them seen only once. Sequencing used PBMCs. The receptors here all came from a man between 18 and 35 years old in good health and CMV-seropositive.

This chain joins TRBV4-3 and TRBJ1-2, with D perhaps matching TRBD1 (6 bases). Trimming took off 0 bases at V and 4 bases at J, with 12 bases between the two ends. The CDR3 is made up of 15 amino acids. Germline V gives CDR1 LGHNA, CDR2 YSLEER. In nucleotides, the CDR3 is TGCGCCAGCAGCCAAGACAGGGGACCAACCTATGGCTACACCTTC. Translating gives CASSQDRGPTYGYTF.

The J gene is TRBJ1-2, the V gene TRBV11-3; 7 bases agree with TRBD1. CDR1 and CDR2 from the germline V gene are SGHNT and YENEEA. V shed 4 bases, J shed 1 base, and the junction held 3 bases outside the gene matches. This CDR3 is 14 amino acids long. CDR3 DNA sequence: TGTGCCAGCAGCTCTACAGGGGTTAACTATGGCTACACCTTC. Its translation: CASSSTGVNYGYTF. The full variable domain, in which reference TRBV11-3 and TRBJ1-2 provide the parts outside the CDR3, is EAGVVQSPRYKIIEKKQPVAFWCNPISGHNTLYWYLQNLGQGPELLIRYENEEAVDDSQLPKDRFSAERLKGVDSTLKIQPAELGDSAVYLCASSSTGVNYGYTFGSGTRLTVV.

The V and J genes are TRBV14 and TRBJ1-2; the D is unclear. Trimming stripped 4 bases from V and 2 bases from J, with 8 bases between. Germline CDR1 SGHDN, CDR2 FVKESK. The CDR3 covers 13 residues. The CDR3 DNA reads TGTGCCAGCAGCCTACTCGTGAACTATGGCTACACCTTC. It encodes CASSLLVNYGYTF. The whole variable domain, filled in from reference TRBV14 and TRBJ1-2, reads EAGVTQFPSHSVIEKGQTVTLRCDPISGHDNLYWYRRVMGKEIKFLLHFVKESKQDESGMPNNRFLAERTGGTYSTLKVQPAELEDSGVYFCASSLLVNYGYTFGSGTRLTVV.

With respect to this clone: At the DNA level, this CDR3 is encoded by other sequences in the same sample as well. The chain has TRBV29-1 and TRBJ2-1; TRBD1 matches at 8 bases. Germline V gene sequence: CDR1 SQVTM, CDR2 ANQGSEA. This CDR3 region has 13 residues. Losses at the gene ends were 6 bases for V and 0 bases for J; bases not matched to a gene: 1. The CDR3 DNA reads TGCAGCGTACAGGGGGGCTCCTACAATGAGCAGTTCTTC. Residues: CSVQGGSYNEQFF.

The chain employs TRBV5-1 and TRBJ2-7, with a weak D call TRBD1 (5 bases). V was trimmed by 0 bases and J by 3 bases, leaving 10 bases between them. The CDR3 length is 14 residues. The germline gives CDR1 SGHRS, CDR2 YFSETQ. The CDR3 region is CASSLDTGIYEQYF. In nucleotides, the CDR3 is TGCGCCAGCAGCTTGGATACAGGTATCTACGAGCAGTACTTC.

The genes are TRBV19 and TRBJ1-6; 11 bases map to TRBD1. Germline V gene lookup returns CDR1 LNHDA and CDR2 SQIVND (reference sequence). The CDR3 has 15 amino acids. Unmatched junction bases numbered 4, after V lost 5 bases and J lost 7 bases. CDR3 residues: CASSGQGANNSPLHF. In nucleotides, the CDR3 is TGTGCCAGTAGTGGACAGGGGGCTAACAATTCACCCCTCCACTTT. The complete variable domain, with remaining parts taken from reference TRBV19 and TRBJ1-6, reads DGGITQSPKYLFRKEGQNVTLSCEQNLNHDAMYWYRQDPGQGLRLIYYSQIVNDFQKGDIAEGYSVSREKKESFPLTVTSAQKNPTAFYLCASSGQGANNSPLHFGNGTRLTVT.

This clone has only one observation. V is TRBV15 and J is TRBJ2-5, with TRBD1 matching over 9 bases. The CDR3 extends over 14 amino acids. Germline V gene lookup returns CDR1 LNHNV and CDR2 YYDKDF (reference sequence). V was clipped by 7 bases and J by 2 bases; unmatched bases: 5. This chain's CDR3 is CATMRGQGQETQYF. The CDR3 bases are TGTGCCACCATGAGGGGACAGGGTCAAGAGACCCAGTACTTC. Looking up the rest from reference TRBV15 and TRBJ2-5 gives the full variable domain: DAMVIQNPRYQVTQFGKPVTLSCSQTLNHNVMYWYQQKSSQAPKLLFHYYDKDFNNEADTPDNFQSRRPNTSFCFLDIRSPGLGDTAMYLCATMRGQGQETQYFGPGTRLLVL.